The rows below give T cell receptor beta chains drawn from one sample of a study of radiation and T cells in renal cell carcinoma. Profiling relied on immunoSEQ multiplex PCR, and the TCRdb table lists in-frame clones only, not all of them. This sample has 130,000 or so clones, with approximately 82% found just once. The input for sequencing was blood, taken from a patient whose treatment included radiotherapy and nephrectomy. The receptors come from a woman aged 45-59 years with renal cell carcinoma. The CDR3 runs from the conserved cysteine through the conserved F or W. A D gene is named only where the DNA matches it firmly. Only some rows state a clone size, as once, few, many or a class for expanded clones.

d_gene: -; abundance: -; v_gene: TRBV7-7; j_gene: TRBJ2-3; CDR3nt: TGTGCCAGCAGCCTACGTCCGGCCGGTAGCACAGATACGCAGTATTTT; CDR3aa: CASSLRPAGSTDTQYF
d_gene: -; abundance: -; v_gene: TRBV18; j_gene: TRBJ2-5; CDR3nt: TGTGCCAGCTCACCCAGCCGGAATCAAGAGACCCAGTACTTC; CDR3aa: CASSPSRNQETQYF
d_gene: TRBD1; abundance: -; v_gene: TRBV4-3; j_gene: TRBJ2-3; CDR3nt: TGCGCCAGCAGCCCCCACCGGGACAGGGGGGGTTATACGCAGTATTTT; CDR3aa: CASSPHRDRGGYTQYF
d_gene: TRBD1; abundance: -; v_gene: TRBV6-6; j_gene: TRBJ1-2; CDR3nt: TGTGCCAGCAGTTACATGACAGGGGGCAACTATGGCTACACCTTC; CDR3aa: CASSYMTGGNYGYTF
d_gene: TRBD2; abundance: -; v_gene: TRBV27; j_gene: TRBJ2-3; CDR3nt: TGTGCCAGCAGTTTATGGGGCGGGGGGGCATCTGATACGCAGTATTTT; CDR3aa: CASSLWGGGASDTQYF
d_gene: -; abundance: -; v_gene: TRBV10-3; j_gene: TRBJ1-1; CDR3nt: TGTGCCATCAGAGACGGACGCGACACTGAAGCTTTCTTT; CDR3aa: CAIRDGRDTEAFF
d_gene: -; abundance: -; v_gene: TRBV6-5; j_gene: TRBJ2-2; CDR3nt: TGTGCCAGCAGGGTCTTTTGGGGGAACACCGGGGAGCTGTTTTTT; CDR3aa: CASRVFWGNTGELFF
d_gene: TRBD2; abundance: once; v_gene: TRBV4-3; j_gene: TRBJ2-7; CDR3nt: TGCGCCAGCAGCCAAGAAAGGTCTTCGACTAGCGGGGGCTCTTGGGAGCAGTACTTC; CDR3aa: CASSQERSSTSGGSWEQYF
d_gene: -; abundance: once; v_gene: TRBV28; j_gene: TRBJ2-5; CDR3nt: TGTGCCAGCAGTCTAAACAGGGCCCAGTACTTC; CDR3aa: CASSLNRAQYF
d_gene: -; abundance: few; v_gene: TRBV18; j_gene: TRBJ1-5; CDR3nt: TGTGCCAGCTCACCAGCATGGCAGGGTAGCAATCAGCCCCAGCATTTT; CDR3aa: CASSPAWQGSNQPQHF
d_gene: TRBD2; abundance: -; v_gene: TRBV2; j_gene: TRBJ2-2; CDR3nt: TGTGCCAGCACCGAGACTAGCGCAAACACCGGGGAGCTGTTTTTT; CDR3aa: CASTETSANTGELFF
d_gene: -; abundance: few; v_gene: TRBV5-4; j_gene: TRBJ1-1; CDR3nt: TGTGCCAGCAACCCTCCGGGAGGGAACACTGAAGCTTTCTTT; CDR3aa: CASNPPGGNTEAFF
d_gene: -; abundance: -; v_gene: TRBV6-1; j_gene: TRBJ1-6; CDR3nt: TGTGCCAGCAGTGAAGCCTCGGGGGGCAATTCACCCCTCCACTTT; CDR3aa: CASSEASGGNSPLHF
d_gene: -; abundance: -; v_gene: TRBV2; j_gene: TRBJ2-7; CDR3nt: TGTGCCAGCAGTGAAATGGGGGCTGGAAACTACGAGCAGTACTTC; CDR3aa: CASSEMGAGNYEQYF
d_gene: -; abundance: -; v_gene: TRBV18; j_gene: TRBJ1-2; CDR3nt: TGTGCCAGCTCACCATCGGGGGGGGATCTCTATGGCTACACCTTC; CDR3aa: CASSPSGGDLYGYTF
d_gene: TRBD2; abundance: -; v_gene: TRBV7-9; j_gene: TRBJ2-2; CDR3nt: TGTGCCAGGGGAGGGTTGAGCACCGGGGAGCTGTTTTTT; CDR3aa: CARGGLSTGELFF
d_gene: TRBD1; abundance: -; v_gene: TRBV5-1; j_gene: TRBJ2-3; CDR3nt: TGCGCCAGCAGCTTACAGGGGAGAGTGACAGATACGCAGTATTTT; CDR3aa: CASSLQGRVTDTQYF
d_gene: -; abundance: -; v_gene: TRBV4-3; j_gene: TRBJ2-7; CDR3nt: TGCGCCAGCAGCCAAGTCCCAGGGACCTACGAGCAGTACTTC; CDR3aa: CASSQVPGTYEQYF
d_gene: -; abundance: -; v_gene: TRBV5-1; j_gene: TRBJ1-1; CDR3nt: TGCGCCAGCAGCGTTATCGGACCGATGAACACTGAAGCTTTCTTT; CDR3aa: CASSVIGPMNTEAFF
d_gene: TRBD2; abundance: -; v_gene: TRBV9; j_gene: TRBJ2-3; CDR3nt: TGTGCCAGCAGCTCTAAGACTAGCGGGAACGTAGATACGCAGTATTTT; CDR3aa: CASSSKTSGNVDTQYF
d_gene: TRBD2; abundance: -; v_gene: TRBV4-1; j_gene: TRBJ2-5; CDR3nt: TGCGCCAGCAGCCTTGGGGGGGTTGGAGAGACCCAGTACTTC; CDR3aa: CASSLGGVGETQYF
d_gene: -; abundance: -; v_gene: TRBV9; j_gene: TRBJ2-7; CDR3nt: TGTGCCAGCAGCGTATCTGAATCCTACGAGCAGTACTTC; CDR3aa: CASSVSESYEQYF
d_gene: -; abundance: -; v_gene: TRBV9; j_gene: TRBJ2-1; CDR3nt: TGTGCCAGCAGCGTACTTGGGGACCCCAGAGATGAGCAGTTCTTC; CDR3aa: CASSVLGDPRDEQFF
d_gene: TRBD1; abundance: -; v_gene: TRBV7-2; j_gene: TRBJ1-5; CDR3nt: TGTGCCAGCAGCCCGTGGGGACAGGGGAATCAGCCCCAGCATTTT; CDR3aa: CASSPWGQGNQPQHF
d_gene: -; abundance: -; v_gene: TRBV7-2; j_gene: TRBJ1-1; CDR3nt: TGTGCCAGCAGCTTACCCCAGGGGATGGTCACTGAAGCTTTCTTT; CDR3aa: CASSLPQGMVTEAFF
d_gene: -; abundance: -; v_gene: TRBV28; j_gene: TRBJ1-6; CDR3nt: TGTGCCAGCGGAGGGTTTGATAATTCACCCCTCCACTTT; CDR3aa: CASGGFDNSPLHF
d_gene: -; abundance: -; v_gene: TRBV15; j_gene: TRBJ1-5; CDR3nt: TGTGCCACCAGCAGTCGTCGGACGAGCAATCAGCCCCAGCATTTT; CDR3aa: CATSSRRTSNQPQHF
d_gene: TRBD1; abundance: -; v_gene: TRBV5-6; j_gene: TRBJ2-7; CDR3nt: TGTGCCAGCAGCCCGTGGACAGGGGAGAACGAGCAGTACTTC; CDR3aa: CASSPWTGENEQYF
d_gene: TRBD1; abundance: -; v_gene: TRBV5-1; j_gene: TRBJ2-2; CDR3nt: TGCGCCAGCAGCTTGGGACAGGGGGGCGAGGAGCTGTTTTTT; CDR3aa: CASSLGQGGEELFF
d_gene: TRBD1; abundance: -; v_gene: TRBV5-5; j_gene: TRBJ1-1; CDR3nt: TGTGCCAGCAGCTTGGATAGGGGGCGAGGCACTGAAGCTTTCTTT; CDR3aa: CASSLDRGRGTEAFF
d_gene: TRBD1; abundance: -; v_gene: TRBV30; j_gene: TRBJ1-4; CDR3nt: TGTGCCTGGAGTCCCAGGGGGCTAGTGGAAAAACTGTTTTTT; CDR3aa: CAWSPRGLVEKLFF
d_gene: -; abundance: -; v_gene: TRBV5-1; j_gene: TRBJ2-3; CDR3nt: TGCGCCAGCAGCCCCGGAGAGACGGTAGATACGCAGTATTTT; CDR3aa: CASSPGETVDTQYF
d_gene: TRBD1; abundance: -; v_gene: TRBV5-1; j_gene: TRBJ1-2; CDR3nt: TGCGCCAGCAGCTTCTCCAGGACAGGGGGCGATGGCTACACCTTC; CDR3aa: CASSFSRTGGDGYTF
d_gene: -; abundance: -; v_gene: TRBV6-5; j_gene: TRBJ2-5; CDR3nt: TGTGCCAGCAGTCGGAATCTTCAAGAGACCCAGTACTTC; CDR3aa: CASSRNLQETQYF
d_gene: -; abundance: -; v_gene: TRBV5-4; j_gene: TRBJ1-1; CDR3nt: TGTGCCAGCAGCCCACGGGACACTGAAGCTTTCTTT; CDR3aa: CASSPRDTEAFF
d_gene: -; abundance: -; v_gene: TRBV15; j_gene: TRBJ2-7; CDR3nt: TGTGCCACCAGCAGAGATGTGGGGGCCCACGAGCAGTACTTC; CDR3aa: CATSRDVGAHEQYF
d_gene: TRBD1; abundance: -; v_gene: TRBV7-2; j_gene: TRBJ1-6; CDR3nt: TGTGCCAGCAGCCTAAGACAGGGTGGCAATTCACCCCTCCACTTT; CDR3aa: CASSLRQGGNSPLHF